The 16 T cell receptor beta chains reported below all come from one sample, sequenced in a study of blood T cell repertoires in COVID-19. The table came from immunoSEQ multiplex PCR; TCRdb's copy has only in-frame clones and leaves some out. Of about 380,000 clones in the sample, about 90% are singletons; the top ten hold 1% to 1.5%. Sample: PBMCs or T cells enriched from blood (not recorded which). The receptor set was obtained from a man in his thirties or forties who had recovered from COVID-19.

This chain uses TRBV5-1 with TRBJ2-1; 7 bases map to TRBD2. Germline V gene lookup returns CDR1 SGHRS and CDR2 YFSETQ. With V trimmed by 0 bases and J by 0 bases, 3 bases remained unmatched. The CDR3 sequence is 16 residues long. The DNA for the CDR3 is TGCGCCAGCAGCTTGGTGGGGGGGAGCTCCTACAATGAGCAGTTCTTC. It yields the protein CASSLVGGSSYNEQFF. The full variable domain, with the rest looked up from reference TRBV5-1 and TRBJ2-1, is KAGVTQTPRYLIKTRGQQVTLSCSPISGHRSVSWYQQTPGQGLQFLFEYFSETQRNKGNFPGRFSGRQFSNSRSEMNVSTLELGDSALYLCASSLVGGSSYNEQFFGPGTRLTVL.

The CDR3 region is CASSLTGQPHTEAFF. Written as DNA, the CDR3 is TGTGCCAGCAGCTTAACGGGACAGCCCCACACTGAAGCTTTCTTT. The J gene is TRBJ1-1, the V gene TRBV7-8, with TRBD1 identical over 7 bases. Germline V gene sequence: CDR1 SGHVS, CDR2 FQNEAQ. This CDR3 has 15 amino acids. V was clipped by 2 bases and J by 3 bases; unmatched bases: 6.

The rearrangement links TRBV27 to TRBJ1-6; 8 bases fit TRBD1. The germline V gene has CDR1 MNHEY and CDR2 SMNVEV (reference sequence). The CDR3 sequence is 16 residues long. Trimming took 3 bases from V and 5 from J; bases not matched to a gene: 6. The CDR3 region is CASSFRTGTNNSPLHF. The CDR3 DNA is TGTGCCAGCAGTTTTCGGACAGGGACAAATAATTCACCCCTCCACTTT.

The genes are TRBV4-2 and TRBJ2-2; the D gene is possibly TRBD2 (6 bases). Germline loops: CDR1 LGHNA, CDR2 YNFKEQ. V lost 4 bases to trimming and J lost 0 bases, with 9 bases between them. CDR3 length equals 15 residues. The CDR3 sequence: CASSPGTSNTGELFF. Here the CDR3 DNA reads TGTGCCAGCAGCCCTGGGACTTCGAACACCGGGGAGCTGTTTTTT.

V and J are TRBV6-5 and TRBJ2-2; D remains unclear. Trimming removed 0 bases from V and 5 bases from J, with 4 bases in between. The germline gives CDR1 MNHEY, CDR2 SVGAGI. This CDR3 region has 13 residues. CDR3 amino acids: CASSYSQTGELFF. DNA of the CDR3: TGTGCCAGCAGTTACTCGCAGACCGGGGAGCTGTTTTTT.

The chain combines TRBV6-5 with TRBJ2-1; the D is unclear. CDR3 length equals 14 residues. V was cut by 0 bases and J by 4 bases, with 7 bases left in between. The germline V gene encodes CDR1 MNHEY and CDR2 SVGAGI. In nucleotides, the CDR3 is TGTGCCAGCAGTTACTCGCAGGTATACAATGAGCAGTTCTTC. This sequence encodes CASSYSQVYNEQFF.

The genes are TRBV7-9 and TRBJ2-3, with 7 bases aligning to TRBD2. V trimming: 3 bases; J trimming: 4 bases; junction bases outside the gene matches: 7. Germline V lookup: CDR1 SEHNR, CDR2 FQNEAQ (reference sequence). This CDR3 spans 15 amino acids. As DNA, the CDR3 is TGTGCCAGCAGCTTCCCGGGGGGAGGCTCAGATACGCAGTATTTT. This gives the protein CASSFPGGGSDTQYF.

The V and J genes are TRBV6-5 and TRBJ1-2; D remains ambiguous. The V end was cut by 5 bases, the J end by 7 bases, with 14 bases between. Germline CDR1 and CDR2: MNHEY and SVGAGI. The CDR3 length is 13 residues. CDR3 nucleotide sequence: TGTGCCAGCAGTCGTACACCCTTGGCTGGCTACACCTTC. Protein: CASSRTPLAGYTF.

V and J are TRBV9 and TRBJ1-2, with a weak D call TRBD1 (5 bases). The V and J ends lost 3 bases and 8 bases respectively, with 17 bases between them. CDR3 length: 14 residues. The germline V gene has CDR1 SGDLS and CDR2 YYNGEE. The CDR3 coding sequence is TGTGCCAGCAGCGAGGGGATTACTATGGGAGGCTACACCTTC. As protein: CASSEGITMGGYTF.

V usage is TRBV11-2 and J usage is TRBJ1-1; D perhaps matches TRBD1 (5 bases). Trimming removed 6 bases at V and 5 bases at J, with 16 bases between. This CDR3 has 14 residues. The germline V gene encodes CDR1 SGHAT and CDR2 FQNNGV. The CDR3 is CASSKQETRTEAFF. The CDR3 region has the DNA TGTGCCAGCAGTAAACAGGAGACGAGGACTGAAGCTTTCTTT.

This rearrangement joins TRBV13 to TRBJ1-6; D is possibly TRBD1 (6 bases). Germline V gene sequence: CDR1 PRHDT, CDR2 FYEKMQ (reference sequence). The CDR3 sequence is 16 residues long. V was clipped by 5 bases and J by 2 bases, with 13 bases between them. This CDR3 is CASSTGTPTYNSPLHF. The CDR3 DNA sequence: TGTGCCAGCAGCACCGGGACACCGACCTATAATTCACCCCTCCACTTT.

CDR3 coding DNA: TGCGCCAGCAGCCTTAATTTAGACAGAAACGAGCAGTACTTC. Its protein product is CASSLNLDRNEQYF. The V gene is TRBV4-3, the J gene TRBJ2-7; TRBD1 is a possible D gene (5 bases). V gave up 4 bases and J gave up 5 bases, with 15 bases separating them. The CDR3 totals 14 residues. Germline values: CDR1 LGHNA, CDR2 YSLEER.

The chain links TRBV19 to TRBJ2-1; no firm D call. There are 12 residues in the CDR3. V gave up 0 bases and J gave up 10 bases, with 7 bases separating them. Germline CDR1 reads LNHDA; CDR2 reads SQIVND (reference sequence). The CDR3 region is CASSIDVREQFF. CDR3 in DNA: TGTGCCAGTAGTATAGATGTGAGGGAGCAGTTCTTC.

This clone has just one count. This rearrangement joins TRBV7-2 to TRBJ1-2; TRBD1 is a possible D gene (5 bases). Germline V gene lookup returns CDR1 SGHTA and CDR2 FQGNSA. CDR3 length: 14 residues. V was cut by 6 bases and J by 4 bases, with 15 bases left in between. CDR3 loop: CASRSLGATYGYTF. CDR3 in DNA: TGTGCCAGCAGGTCCCTAGGGGCCACCTATGGCTACACCTTC.

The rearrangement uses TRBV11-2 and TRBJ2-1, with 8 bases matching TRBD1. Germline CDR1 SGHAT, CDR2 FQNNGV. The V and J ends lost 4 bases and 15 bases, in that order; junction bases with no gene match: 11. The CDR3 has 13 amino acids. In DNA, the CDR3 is TGTGCCAGCAGCTCGAACCTGGACAGGGCTCCGTTCTTC. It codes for CASSSNLDRAPFF.

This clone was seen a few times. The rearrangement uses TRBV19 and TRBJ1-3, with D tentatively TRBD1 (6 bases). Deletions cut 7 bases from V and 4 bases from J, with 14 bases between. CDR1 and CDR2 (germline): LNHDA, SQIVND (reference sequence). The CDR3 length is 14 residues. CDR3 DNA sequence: TGTGCCAGTACCTCAGGGGTACGAGGAAACACCATATATTTT. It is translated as CASTSGVRGNTIYF.